These T cell receptor beta chains were read from a single sample in a study of OX40 agonist ivuxolimab in advanced cancers. Profiling relied on immunoSEQ multiplex PCR, and the TCRdb table lists in-frame clones only, not all of them. This table has over 70,000 clones, about 93% appearing once. The sequences come from CD4+ or CD8+ T cells sorted from blood, collected in a trial of the OX40 agonist ivuxolimab. The receptor source for this set is an adult with an advanced solid tumor such as melanoma, head and neck, liver or kidney cancer. The CDR3 runs from the conserved cysteine through the conserved F or W.

TRBV28	TRBJ2-7	CASSFHQRYYEQYF
TRBV29-1	NA	CSVEGASQAYEQYF
TRBV7-7	TRBJ2-6	CASSFYPGANVLTF
TRBV29-1	TRBJ2-7	CSVEPARGSYEQYF
TRBV27	TRBJ2-1	CASSFGTSGLYNEQFF
TRBV18	TRBJ1-1	CASSPGNTEAFF
TRBV2	TRBJ2-4	CASSDEGTGKNIQYF
TRBV5-6	TRBJ1-5	CASSWGDRHNQPQHF
TRBV7-8	TRBJ1-3	CASSSRPGSGNTIYF
TRBV7-2	TRBJ2-7	CASSGGGQPYEQYF
TRBV9	TRBJ1-3	CASSAGTAGNTIYF
TRBV7-9	TRBJ2-3	CASSQHMEEFANTQYF
TRBV4-1	TRBJ1-2	CASSQIGTENYGYTF
TRBV27	TRBJ1-2	CASSSDREGYYGYTF
TRBV4-2	TRBJ1-4	CASSQDRGEKLFF
TRBV11-1	TRBJ2-1	CASSLVGLAGAENEQFF
TRBV9	TRBJ2-4	CASSPHQVLAKNIQYF
TRBV19	TRBJ1-2	CASRGDGPRGFYGYTF
TRBV15	TRBJ1-5	CATSQRGGARDQPQHF
TRBV7-9	TRBJ2-3	CASSSGRTDTQYF
TRBV9	TRBJ2-2	CASSVTGLANTGELFF
TRBV4-1	TRBJ2-5	CASSQVMGQPQETQYF
TRBV27	TRBJ1-1	CASSYQGLLDTEAFF
TRBV4-1	TRBJ2-5	CASSQVVTETQYF
TRBV28	TRBJ1-5	CASSPSWGNQPQHF
TRBV7-8	TRBJ1-1	CASSLLTGRYTEAFF
TRBV28	TRBJ2-2	CASTLNAAGHNTGELFF
TRBV5-4	TRBJ2-2	CASSFGGTGELFF
TRBV5-5	TRBJ1-1	CASSPPRGGRTEAFF
TRBV19	TRBJ2-7	CASSAATPSYEQYF
TRBV27	TRBJ2-3	CASSLWGGSPKDTQYF
TRBV7-9	TRBJ1-1	CASSLEPGMGTEAFF
TRBV28	TRBJ2-6	CASSLGGIGANVLTF
TRBV4-2	TRBJ2-1	CASSSSGSRNEQFF
TRBV9	TRBJ1-6	CASSVRDGDSPLHF
TRBV19	TRBJ2-1	CASSIAGLGENEQFF
TRBV7-6	TRBJ2-7	CASSLRGANYEQYF